The clone carrying this TCR beta chain was observed at least ten times. The antigen is undetermined. RNA transcripts served as the template for amplifying TCR beta CDR3 regions. The HTBI set primed first-round TCR CDR3 RT-PCR. Using its own MiXCR run on the multiplex PCR reads, TCRdb lists one record per CDR3 protein. The sample holds under 500,000 distinct CDR3 sequences, more than 13% seen once. Fresh 10 ml peripheral blood yielded PBMCs. The CDR3 spans 17 residues. Looked up from germline, CDR1 is KGHSH and CDR2 is LQKENI. The V and J ends lost 6 bases and 3 bases, in that order; junction bases with no gene match: 10. This entry comes from a study of T cells in Graves' hyperthyroidism and ophthalmopathy. Study outcomes and limitations: Researchers found most expanded thyroid clonotypes above 0.001 in blood as well.

This sequence originates from a man in his fifties or sixties with Graves' ophthalmopathy. The chain carries TRBV18 and TRBJ2-3; 12 positions agree with TRBD2. Sequencing used blood. As DNA, the CDR3 is TGTGCCAGCTCGGCGGGGACTAGCGGGTCTGGAACAGATACGCAGTATTTT. Its translation: CASSAGTSGSGTDTQYF.